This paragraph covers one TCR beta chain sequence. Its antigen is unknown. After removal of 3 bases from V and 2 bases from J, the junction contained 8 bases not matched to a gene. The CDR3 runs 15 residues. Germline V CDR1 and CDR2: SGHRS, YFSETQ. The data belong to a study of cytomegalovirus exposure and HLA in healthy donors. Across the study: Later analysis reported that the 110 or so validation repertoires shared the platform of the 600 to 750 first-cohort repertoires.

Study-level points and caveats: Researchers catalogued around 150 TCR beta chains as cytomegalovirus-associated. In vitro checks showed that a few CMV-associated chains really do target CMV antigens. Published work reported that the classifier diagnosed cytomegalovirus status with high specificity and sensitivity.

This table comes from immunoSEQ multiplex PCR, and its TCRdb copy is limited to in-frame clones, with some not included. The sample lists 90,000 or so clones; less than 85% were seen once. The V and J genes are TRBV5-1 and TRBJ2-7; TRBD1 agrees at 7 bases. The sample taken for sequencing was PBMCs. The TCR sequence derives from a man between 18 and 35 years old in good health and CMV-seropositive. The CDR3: CASSSGTASTYEQYF. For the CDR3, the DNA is TGCGCCAGCAGCTCGGGGACAGCTTCCACCTACGAGCAGTACTTC.